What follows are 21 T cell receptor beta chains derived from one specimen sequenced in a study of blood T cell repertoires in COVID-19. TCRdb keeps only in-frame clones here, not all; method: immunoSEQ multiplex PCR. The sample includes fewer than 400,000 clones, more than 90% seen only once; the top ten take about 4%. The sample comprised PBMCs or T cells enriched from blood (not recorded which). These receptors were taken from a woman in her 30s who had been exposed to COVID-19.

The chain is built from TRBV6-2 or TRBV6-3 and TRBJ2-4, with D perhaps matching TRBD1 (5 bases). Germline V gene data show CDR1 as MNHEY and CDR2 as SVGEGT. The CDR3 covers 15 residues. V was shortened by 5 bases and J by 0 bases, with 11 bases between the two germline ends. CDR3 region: CASSPLTVAKNIQYF. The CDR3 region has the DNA TGTGCCAGCAGTCCCCTGACAGTAGCCAAAAACATTCAGTACTTC.

The CDR3 sequence: CSASHGPNTGELFF. The DNA of the CDR3 is TGCAGTGCTAGTCACGGTCCGAACACCGGGGAGCTGTTTTTT. The chain employs TRBV20-1 and TRBJ2-2; D ambiguous. Trimming stripped 3 bases from V and 0 bases from J, with 8 bases between. This CDR3 has 14 residues. The V gene's germline CDR1 is DFQATT and CDR2 SNEGSKA (reference sequence).

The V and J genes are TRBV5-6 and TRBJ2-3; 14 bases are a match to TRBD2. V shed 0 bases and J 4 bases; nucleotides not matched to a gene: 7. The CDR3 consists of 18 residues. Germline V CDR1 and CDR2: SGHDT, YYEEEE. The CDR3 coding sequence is TGTGCCAGCAGCTTGGTAGGACTAGCGGGGGGTAGCGCAGATACGCAGTATTTT. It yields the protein CASSLVGLAGGSADTQYF.

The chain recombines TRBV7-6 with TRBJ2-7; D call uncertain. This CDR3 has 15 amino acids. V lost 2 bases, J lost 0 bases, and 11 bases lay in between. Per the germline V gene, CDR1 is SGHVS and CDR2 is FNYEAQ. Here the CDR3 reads CASSLKAESSYEQYF. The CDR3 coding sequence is TGTGCCAGCAGCTTAAAGGCGGAGAGCTCCTACGAGCAGTACTTC.

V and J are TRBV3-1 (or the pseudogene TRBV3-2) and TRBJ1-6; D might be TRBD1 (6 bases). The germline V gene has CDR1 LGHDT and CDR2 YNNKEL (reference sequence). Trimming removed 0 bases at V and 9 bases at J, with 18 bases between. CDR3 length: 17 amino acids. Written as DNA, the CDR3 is TGTGCCAGCAGCCAAGAGAGGGGGGGGCTATCGACTTCACCCCTCCACTTT. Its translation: CASSQERGGLSTSPLHF.

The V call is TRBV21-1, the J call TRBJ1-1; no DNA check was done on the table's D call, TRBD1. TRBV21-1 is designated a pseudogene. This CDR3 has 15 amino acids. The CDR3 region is CASSKAAGGVSEAFF. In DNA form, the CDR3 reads TGTGCCAGCAGCAAAGCGGCAGGGGGTGTGTCTGAAGCTTTCTTT.

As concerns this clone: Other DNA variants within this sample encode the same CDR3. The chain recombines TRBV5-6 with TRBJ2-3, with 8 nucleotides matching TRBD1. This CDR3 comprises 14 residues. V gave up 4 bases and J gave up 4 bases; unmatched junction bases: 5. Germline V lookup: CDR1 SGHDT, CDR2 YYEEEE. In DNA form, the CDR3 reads TGTGCCAGCAGCAACGGACAGGGTGCAGATACGCAGTATTTT. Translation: CASSNGQGADTQYF.

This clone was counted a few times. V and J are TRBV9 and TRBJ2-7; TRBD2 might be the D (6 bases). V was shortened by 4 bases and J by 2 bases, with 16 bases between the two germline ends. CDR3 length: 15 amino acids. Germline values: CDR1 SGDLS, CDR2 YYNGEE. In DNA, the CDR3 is TGTGCCAGCAGCCCCTTGTATGGAGGGGCCTACGAGCAGTACTTC. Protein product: CASSPLYGGAYEQYF.

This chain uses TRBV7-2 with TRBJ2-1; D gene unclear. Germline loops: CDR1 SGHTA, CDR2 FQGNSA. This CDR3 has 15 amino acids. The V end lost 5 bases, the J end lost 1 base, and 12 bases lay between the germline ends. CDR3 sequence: CASSLMSASYNEQFF. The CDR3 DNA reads TGTGCCAGCAGCCTAATGTCCGCATCCTACAATGAGCAGTTCTTC.

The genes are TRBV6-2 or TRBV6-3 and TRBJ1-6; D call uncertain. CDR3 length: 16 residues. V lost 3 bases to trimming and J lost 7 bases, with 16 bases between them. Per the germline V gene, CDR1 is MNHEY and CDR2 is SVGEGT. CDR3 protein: CASSYRSGGKNSPLHF. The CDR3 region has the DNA TGTGCCAGCAGTTATCGTTCCGGCGGGAAAAATTCACCCCTCCACTTT.

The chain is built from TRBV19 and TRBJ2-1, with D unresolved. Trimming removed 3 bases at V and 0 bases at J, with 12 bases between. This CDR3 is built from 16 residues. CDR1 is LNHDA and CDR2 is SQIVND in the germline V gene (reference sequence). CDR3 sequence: CASSIQADPSYNEQFF. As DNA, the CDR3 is TGTGCCAGTAGTATTCAGGCAGACCCCTCCTACAATGAGCAGTTCTTC.

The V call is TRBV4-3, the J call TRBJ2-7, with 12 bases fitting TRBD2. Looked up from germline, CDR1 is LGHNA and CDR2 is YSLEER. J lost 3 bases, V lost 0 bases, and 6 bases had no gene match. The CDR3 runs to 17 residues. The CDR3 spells CASSQDRVLAGGYEQYF. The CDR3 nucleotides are TGCGCCAGCAGCCAAGACAGGGTACTAGCGGGGGGCTACGAGCAGTACTTC.

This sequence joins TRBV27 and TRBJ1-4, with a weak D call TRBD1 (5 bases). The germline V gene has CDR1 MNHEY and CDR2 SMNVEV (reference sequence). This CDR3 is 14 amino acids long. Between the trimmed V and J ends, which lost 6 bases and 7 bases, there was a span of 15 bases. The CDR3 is CASSPLPGVEKLFF. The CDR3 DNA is TGTGCCAGCAGCCCTTTACCGGGGGTTGAAAAACTGTTTTTT.

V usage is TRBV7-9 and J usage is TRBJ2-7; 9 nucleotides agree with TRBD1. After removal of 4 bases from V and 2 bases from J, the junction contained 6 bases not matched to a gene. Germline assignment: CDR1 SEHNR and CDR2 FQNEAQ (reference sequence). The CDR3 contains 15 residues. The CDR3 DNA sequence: TGTGCCAGCAGCTCTTGGACAGGGGCGGCCTACGAGCAGTACTTC. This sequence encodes CASSSWTGAAYEQYF.

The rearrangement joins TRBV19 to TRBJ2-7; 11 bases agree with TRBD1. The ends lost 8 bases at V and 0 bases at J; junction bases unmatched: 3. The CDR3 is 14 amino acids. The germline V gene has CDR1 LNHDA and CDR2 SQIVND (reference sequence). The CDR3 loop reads CASRDRGTSYEQYF. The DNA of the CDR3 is TGTGCCAGTCGGGACAGGGGGACCTCCTACGAGCAGTACTTC.

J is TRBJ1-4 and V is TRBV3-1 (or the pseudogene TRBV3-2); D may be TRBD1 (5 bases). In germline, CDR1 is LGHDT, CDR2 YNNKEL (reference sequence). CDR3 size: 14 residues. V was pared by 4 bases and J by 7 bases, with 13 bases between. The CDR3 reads CASSPGGGGEKLFF. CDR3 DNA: TGTGCCAGCAGCCCCGGGGGGGGTGGTGAAAAACTGTTTTTT.

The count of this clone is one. As DNA, the CDR3 is TGTGCCAGTAGTATGGTCGGTCCACGACAAGAGACCCAGTACTTC. This encodes CASSMVGPRQETQYF. The genes are TRBV19 and TRBJ2-5; D is unresolved. The V and J ends lost 3 bases and 2 bases respectively, with 13 bases between them. Per germline, CDR1 LNHDA and CDR2 SQIVND (reference sequence). This CDR3 comprises 15 residues.

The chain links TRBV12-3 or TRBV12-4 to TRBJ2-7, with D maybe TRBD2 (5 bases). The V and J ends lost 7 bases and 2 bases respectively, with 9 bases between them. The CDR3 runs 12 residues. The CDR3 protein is CASTTGAYEQYF. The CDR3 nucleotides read TGTGCCAGCACCACCGGGGCCTACGAGCAGTACTTC.

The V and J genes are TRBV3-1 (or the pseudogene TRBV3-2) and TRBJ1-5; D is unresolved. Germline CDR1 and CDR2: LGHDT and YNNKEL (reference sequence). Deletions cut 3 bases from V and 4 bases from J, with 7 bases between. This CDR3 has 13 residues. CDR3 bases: TGTGCCAGCAGCCAGTGGCCAAATCAGCCCCAGCATTTT. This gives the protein CASSQWPNQPQHF.

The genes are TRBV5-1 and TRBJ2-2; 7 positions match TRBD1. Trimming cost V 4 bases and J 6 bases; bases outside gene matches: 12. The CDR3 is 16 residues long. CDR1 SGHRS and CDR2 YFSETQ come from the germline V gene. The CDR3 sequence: CASSLEQHRGPGELFF. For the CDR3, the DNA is TGCGCCAGCAGCCTTGAACAGCATAGGGGGCCCGGGGAGCTGTTTTTT.

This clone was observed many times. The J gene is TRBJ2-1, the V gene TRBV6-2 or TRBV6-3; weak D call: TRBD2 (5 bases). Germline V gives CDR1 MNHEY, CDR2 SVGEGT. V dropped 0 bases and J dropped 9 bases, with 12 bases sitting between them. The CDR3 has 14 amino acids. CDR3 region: CASSYSLSGVEQFF. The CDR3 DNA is TGTGCCAGCAGTTACTCATTATCCGGGGTTGAGCAGTTCTTC.